The 2 T cell receptor beta chains reported below all come from one sample, sequenced in a study of blood T cell repertoires in COVID-19. Generated by immunoSEQ multiplex PCR, the TCRdb table keeps only in-frame clones and is missing some. Here the sample spans some 330,000 clones, 88% being singletons. The specimen was PBMCs or T cells enriched from blood (not recorded which). These receptors all stem from a man aged 25 to 40 who had recovered from COVID-19.

V usage is TRBV6-4 and J usage is TRBJ2-1, with 9 bases aligning to TRBD2. The CDR3 has 15 amino acids. V dropped 0 bases and J dropped 8; count of bases not matched to a gene: 5. CDR1 is MRHNA and CDR2 is SNTAGT in the germline V gene. Here the CDR3 reads CASSDSAGGPDEQFF. The DNA for the CDR3 is TGTGCCAGCAGTGACTCGGCGGGGGGGCCCGATGAGCAGTTCTTC.

V and J are TRBV13 and TRBJ2-2; 9 nucleotides align to TRBD1. Losses at the gene ends were 3 bases for V and 10 bases for J; bases not matched to a gene: 9. Per germline, CDR1 PRHDT and CDR2 FYEKMQ (reference sequence). This CDR3 spans 15 amino acids. CDR3 sequence: CASSLEGQGGSELFF. The DNA for the CDR3 is TGTGCCAGCAGCTTGGAGGGACAGGGCGGGTCGGAGCTGTTTTTT.